The TCR beta chain described here comes from a study of beta chain features in type 1 diabetes. Study overall: The study found patients and healthy donors alike in age, gender and cell yields.

Per the germline V gene, CDR1 is GTSNPN and CDR2 is SVGIG (reference sequence). The CDR3 spans 16 residues. Trimming took 1 base from V and 5 from J; bases not matched to a gene: 6. Regarding the study as a whole: TCRB CDR3s were moderately but significantly shorter in Type 1 diabetes patients in all four CD4+ subsets. Researchers reported that naive, central memory and Treg TCRB repertoires appeared more similar in patients than in healthy donors.

As to this clone: No antigen is known for it.

The authors reverse transcribed all of the isolated RNA, so sequencing captured expressed TCRB transcripts. The protocol was immunoSEQ multiplex PCR, while the TCRdb copy is restricted to in-frame clones and leaves out a portion. The data contain a few hundred thousand clones, about 14% of them singletons. A single heparinised blood sample, averaging about 120 mL, was obtained per donor. The source material was naive CD4+ T cells from blood. The TCR sequence derives from a man aged 30 to 45 with type 1 diabetes. This sequence joins TRBV30 and TRBJ2-2, with 11 bases that match TRBD2. CDR3 bases: TGTGCCTGGAGTGAAACTAGGACTAGCGGGACCGGGGAGCTGTTTTTT. It translates to CAWSETRTSGTGELFF. The entire variable domain, with the rest obtained from reference TRBV30 and TRBJ2-2, is as follows: SQTIHQWPATLVQPVGSPLSLECTVEGTSNPNLYWYRQAAGRGLQLLFYSVGIGQISSEVPQNLSASRPQDRQFILSSKKLLLSDSGFYLCAWSETRTSGTGELFFGEGSRLTVL.